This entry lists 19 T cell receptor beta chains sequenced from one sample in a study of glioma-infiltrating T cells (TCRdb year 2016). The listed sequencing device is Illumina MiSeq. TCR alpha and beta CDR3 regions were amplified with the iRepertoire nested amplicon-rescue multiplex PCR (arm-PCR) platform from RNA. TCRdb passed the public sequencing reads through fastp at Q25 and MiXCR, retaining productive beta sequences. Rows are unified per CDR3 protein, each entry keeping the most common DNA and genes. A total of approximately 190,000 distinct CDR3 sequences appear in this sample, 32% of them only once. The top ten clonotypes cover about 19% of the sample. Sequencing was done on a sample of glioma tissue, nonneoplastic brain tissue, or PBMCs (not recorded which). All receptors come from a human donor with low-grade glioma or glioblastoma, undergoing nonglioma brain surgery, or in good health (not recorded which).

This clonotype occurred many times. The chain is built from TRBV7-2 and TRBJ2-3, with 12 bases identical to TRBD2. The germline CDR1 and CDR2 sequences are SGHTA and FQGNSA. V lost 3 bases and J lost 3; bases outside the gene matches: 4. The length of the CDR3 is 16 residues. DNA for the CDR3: TGTGCCAGCAGCTTTAATCTAGCGGGAGGGACAGATACGCAGTATTTT. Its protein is CASSFNLAGGTDTQYF.

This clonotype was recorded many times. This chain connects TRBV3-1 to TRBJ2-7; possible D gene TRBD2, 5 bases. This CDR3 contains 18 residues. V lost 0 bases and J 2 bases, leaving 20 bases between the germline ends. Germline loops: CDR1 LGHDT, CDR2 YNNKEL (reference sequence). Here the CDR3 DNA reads TGTGCCAGCAGCCAAGATGGGTGGCTAGCAGCATCTACCTACGAGCAGTACTTC. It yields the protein CASSQDGWLAASTYEQYF.

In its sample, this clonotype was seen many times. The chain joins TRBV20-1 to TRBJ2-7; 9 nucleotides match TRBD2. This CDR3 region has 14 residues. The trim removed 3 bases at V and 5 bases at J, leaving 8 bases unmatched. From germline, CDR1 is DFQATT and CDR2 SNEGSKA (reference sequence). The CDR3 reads CSASSGAGGHEQYF. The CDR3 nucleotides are TGCAGTGCTAGTAGTGGGGCGGGAGGGCACGAGCAGTACTTC.

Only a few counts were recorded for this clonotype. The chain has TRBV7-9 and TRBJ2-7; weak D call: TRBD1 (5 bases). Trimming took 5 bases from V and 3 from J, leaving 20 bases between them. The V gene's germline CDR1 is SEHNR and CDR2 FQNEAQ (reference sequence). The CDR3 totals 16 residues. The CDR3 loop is CASSETGGGAFYEQYF. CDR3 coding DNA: TGTGCCAGCAGCGAAACGGGTGGTGGGGCTTTCTACGAGCAGTACTTC.

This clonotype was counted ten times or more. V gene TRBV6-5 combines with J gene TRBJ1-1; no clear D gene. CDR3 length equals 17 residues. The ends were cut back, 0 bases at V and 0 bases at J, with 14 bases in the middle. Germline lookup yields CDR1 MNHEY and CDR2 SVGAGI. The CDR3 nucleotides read TGTGCCAGCAGTTACTCCTTTAGTATTGGTTTGAACACTGAAGCTTTCTTT. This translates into CASSYSFSIGLNTEAFF.

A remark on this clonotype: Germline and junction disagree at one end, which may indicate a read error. This CDR3 is CASSQSQGRLETEYF. The CDR3, as DNA: TGTGCCAGCAGCCAGTCACAGGGCCGATTAGAGACCGAGTACTTC. The chain uses TRBV14 and TRBJ2-5; maybe TRBD1 (6 bases). The CDR3 runs 15 residues. CDR1 and CDR2 from the germline V gene are SGHDN and FVKESK. The full variable domain, in which reference TRBV14 and TRBJ2-5 provide the parts outside the CDR3, is EAGVTQFPSHSVIEKGQTVTLRCDPISGHDNLYWYRRVMGKEIKFLLHFVKESKQDESGMPNNRFLAERTGGTYSTLKVQPAELEDSGVYFCASSQSQGRLETEYFGPGTRLLVL.

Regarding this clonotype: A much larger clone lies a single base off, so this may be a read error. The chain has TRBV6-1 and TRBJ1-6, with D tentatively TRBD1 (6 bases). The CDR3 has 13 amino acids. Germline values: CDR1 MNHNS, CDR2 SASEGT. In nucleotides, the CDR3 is TGCGCCAGCAGTGAGGGGGACCCTTCACCCCTCCAATTT. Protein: CASSEGDPSPLQF.

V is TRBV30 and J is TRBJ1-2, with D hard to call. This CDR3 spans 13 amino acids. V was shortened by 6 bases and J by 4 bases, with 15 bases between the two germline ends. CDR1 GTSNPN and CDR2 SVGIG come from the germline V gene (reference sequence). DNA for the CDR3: TGTGCCTGCCCACTGGAAATCGGCTATGGCTACACCTTC. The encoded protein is CACPLEIGYGYTF. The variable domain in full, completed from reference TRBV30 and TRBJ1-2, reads SQTIHQWPATLVQPVGSPLSLECTVEGTSNPNLYWYRQAAGRGLQLLFYSVGIGQISSEVPQNLSASRPQDRQFILSSKKLLLSDSGFYLCACPLEIGYGYTFGSGTRLTVV.

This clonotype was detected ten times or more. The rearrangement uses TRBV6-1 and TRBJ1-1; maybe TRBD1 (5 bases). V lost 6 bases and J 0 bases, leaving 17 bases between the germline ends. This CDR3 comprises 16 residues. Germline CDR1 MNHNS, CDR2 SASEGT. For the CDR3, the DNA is TGTGCCAGCAGCCTTGGGACGGACTATTTGAACACTGAAGCTTTCTTT. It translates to CASSLGTDYLNTEAFF.

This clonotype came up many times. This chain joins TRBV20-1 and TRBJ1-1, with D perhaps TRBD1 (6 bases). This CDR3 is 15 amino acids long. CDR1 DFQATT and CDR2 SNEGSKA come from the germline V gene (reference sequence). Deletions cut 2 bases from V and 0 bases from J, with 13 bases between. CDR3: CSARMTGRLNTEAFF. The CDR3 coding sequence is TGCAGTGCTAGAATGACAGGCCGCTTGAACACTGAAGCTTTCTTT.

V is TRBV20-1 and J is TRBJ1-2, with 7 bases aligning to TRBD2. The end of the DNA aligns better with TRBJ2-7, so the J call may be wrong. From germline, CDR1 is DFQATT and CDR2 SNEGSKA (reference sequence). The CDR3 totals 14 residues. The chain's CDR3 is CRVTSQRDSYEQYF. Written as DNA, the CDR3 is TGCAGAGTCACCAGTCAGCGGGACTCCTACGAGCAGTACTTC.

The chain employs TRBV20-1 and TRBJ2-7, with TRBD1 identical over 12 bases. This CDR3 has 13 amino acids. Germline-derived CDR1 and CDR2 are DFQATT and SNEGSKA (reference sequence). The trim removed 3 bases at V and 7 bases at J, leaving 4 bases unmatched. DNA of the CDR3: TGCAGTGCTAGTTGGGACAGGGGGCGTGAGCAGTACTTC. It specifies CSASWDRGREQYF.

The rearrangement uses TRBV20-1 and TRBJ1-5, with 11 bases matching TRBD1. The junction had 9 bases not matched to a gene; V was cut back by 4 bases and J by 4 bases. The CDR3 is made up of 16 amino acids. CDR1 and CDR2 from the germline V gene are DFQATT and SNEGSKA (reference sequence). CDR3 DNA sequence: TGCAGTGCTACCCTGGGCCGGGACAGGGGGAATCAGCCCCAGCATTTT. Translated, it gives CSATLGRDRGNQPQHF.

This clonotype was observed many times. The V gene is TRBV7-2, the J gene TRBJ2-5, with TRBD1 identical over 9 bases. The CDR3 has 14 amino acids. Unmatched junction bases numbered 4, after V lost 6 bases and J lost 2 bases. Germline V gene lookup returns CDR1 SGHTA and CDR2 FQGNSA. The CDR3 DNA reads TGTGCCAGCAGAGGGACAGGGAAACAAGAGACCCAGTACTTC. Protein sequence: CASRGTGKQETQYF.

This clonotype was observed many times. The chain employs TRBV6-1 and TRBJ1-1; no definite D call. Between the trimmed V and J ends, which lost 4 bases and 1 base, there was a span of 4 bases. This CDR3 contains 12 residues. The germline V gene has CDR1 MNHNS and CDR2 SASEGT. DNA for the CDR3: TGTGCCAGCAGTGGCCAGAACACTGAAGCTTTCTTT. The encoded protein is CASSGQNTEAFF.

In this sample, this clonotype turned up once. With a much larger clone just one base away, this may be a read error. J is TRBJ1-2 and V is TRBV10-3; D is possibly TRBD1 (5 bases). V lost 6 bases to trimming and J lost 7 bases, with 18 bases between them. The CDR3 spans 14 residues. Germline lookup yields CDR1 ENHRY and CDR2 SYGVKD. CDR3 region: CAIRSGGDYRGYTF. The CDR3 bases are TGTGCCATCAGGAGTGGGGGAGATTACCGTGGCTACACCTTC.

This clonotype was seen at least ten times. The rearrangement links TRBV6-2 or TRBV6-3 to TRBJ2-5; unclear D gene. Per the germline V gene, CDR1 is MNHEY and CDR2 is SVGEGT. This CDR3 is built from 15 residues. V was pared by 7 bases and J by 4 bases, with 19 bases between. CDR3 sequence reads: CASTSDPYLRETQYF. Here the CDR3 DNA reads TGTGCCAGCACTTCGGACCCATACCTCCGAGAGACCCAGTACTTC.

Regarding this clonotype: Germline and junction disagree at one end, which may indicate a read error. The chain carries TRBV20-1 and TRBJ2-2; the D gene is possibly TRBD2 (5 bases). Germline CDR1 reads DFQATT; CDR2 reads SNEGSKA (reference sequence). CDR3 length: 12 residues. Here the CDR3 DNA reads TGCAGTGCACACCGCACCACCGGGGAGCTGTCTTTT. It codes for CSAHRTTGELSF.

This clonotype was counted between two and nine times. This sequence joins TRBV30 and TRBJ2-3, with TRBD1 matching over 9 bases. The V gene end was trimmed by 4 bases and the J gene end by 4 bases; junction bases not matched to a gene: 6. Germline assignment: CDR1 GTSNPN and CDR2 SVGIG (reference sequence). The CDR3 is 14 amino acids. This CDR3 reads CAWTRTGVSDTQYF. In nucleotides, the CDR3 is TGTGCCTGGACCAGGACAGGGGTCTCAGATACGCAGTATTTT.